The 11 T cell receptor beta chains given below trace back to one sample, sequenced in a study of blood T cell repertoires in COVID-19. The assay was immunoSEQ multiplex PCR, and TCRdb's table has in-frame clones only and misses some. The sample has 150,000 to 200,000 clones, 80% to 90% seen once. The material sequenced was peripheral blood. The receptors were gathered from a man aged 50-60 years with active or convalescent COVID-19.

This chain connects TRBV10-3 to TRBJ1-1; possible D gene TRBD1, 6 bases. The V end lost 0 bases, the J end lost 1 base, and 6 bases lay between the germline ends. Germline CDR1 is ENHRY and CDR2 is SYGVKD. This CDR3 contains 14 residues. The CDR3 coding sequence is TGTGCCATCAGTGAGTCGACAGGGAACACTGAAGCTTTCTTT. Protein product: CAISESTGNTEAFF.

This clone was counted at least ten times. The genes are TRBV11-2 and TRBJ2-2, with 8 positions matching TRBD2. Germline CDR1 SGHAT, CDR2 FQNNGV. This CDR3 is 17 amino acids long. J was trimmed by 2 bases and V by 8 bases; bases with no gene match: 13. CDR3 sequence: CASVLRGGGTNTGELFF. Written as DNA, the CDR3 is TGTGCCAGCGTCCTTCGGGGCGGGGGGACTAACACCGGGGAGCTGTTTTTT.

J is TRBJ1-6 and V is TRBV6-5, with D tentatively TRBD1 (6 bases). The CDR3 is made up of 15 amino acids. V was clipped by 2 bases and J by 5 bases, with 10 bases between them. Germline V CDR1 and CDR2: MNHEY, SVGAGI. CDR3 amino acids: CASSYGRGNNSPLHF. The CDR3 DNA sequence: TGTGCCAGCAGTTACGGGAGGGGGAATAATTCACCCCTCCACTTT.

The genes are TRBV29-1 and TRBJ2-1; D gene ambiguous. Germline CDR1 SQVTM, CDR2 ANQGSEA. CDR3 length equals 10 residues. Trimming stripped 5 bases from V and 10 bases from J, with 9 bases between. CDR3 sequence: CSVYDTEQFF. In DNA, the CDR3 is TGCAGCGTTTACGACACAGAGCAGTTCTTC.

The rearrangement links TRBV19 to TRBJ2-7; 10 bases fit TRBD1. Trimming removed 6 bases from V and 7 bases from J; junction bases left unmatched: 6. Germline V lookup: CDR1 LNHDA, CDR2 SQIVND (reference sequence). The CDR3 has 13 amino acids. The CDR3, as DNA: TGTGCCAGTAGGGGATTGGGACAGGGGGAGCAGTACTTC. Encoded protein: CASRGLGQGEQYF. Based on the CDR3 plus reference TRBV19 and TRBJ2-7, the full variable domain is DGGITQSPKYLFRKEGQNVTLSCEQNLNHDAMYWYRQDPGQGLRLIYYSQIVNDFQKGDIAEGYSVSREKKESFPLTVTSAQKNPTAFYLCASRGLGQGEQYFGPGTRLTVT.

The gene calls are TRBV24-1 and TRBJ2-7; 9 positions agree with TRBD1. Germline-derived CDR1 and CDR2 are KGHDR and SFDVKD. J gave up 3 bases and V 0 bases, and 2 bases lay outside the gene matches. The CDR3 is 15 amino acids. The CDR3 is CATSDLGGQGYEQYF. CDR3 DNA sequence: TGTGCCACCAGTGATTTGGGGGGACAGGGCTACGAGCAGTACTTC.

This chain uses TRBV7-9 with TRBJ2-1, with 8 bases lining up with TRBD1. CDR1 and CDR2 from the germline V gene are SEHNR and FQNEAQ (reference sequence). V lost 7 bases, J lost 0 bases, and 5 bases stayed unmatched. CDR3 length equals 15 residues. The CDR3, as DNA: TGTGCCAGCATCCCGACAGGGGACTCCTACAATGAGCAGTTCTTC. Translation: CASIPTGDSYNEQFF. Combining the CDR3 with reference TRBV7-9 and TRBJ2-1 gives the whole variable domain DTGVSQNPRHKITKRGQNVTFRCDPISEHNRLYWYRQTLGQGPEFLTYFQNEAQLEKSRLLSDRFSAERPKGSFSTLEIQRTEQGDSAMYLCASIPTGDSYNEQFFGPGTRLTVL.

The chain combines TRBV18 with TRBJ2-1, with D perhaps matching TRBD2 (7 bases). V gave up 3 bases and J gave up 4 bases, with 19 bases separating them. The CDR3 sequence is 17 residues long. CDR1 is KGHSH and CDR2 is LQKENI in the germline V gene. The CDR3 spells CASSPTRGGGRYNEQFF. In nucleotides, the CDR3 is TGTGCCAGCTCACCGACAAGAGGGGGGGGCCGGTACAATGAGCAGTTCTTC.

This chain links TRBV20-1 with TRBJ1-5; TRBD1 might be the D (5 bases). The CDR3 contains 15 residues. V dropped 3 bases and J dropped 1 base, with 13 bases sitting between them. The germline V gene encodes CDR1 DFQATT and CDR2 SNEGSKA (reference sequence). CDR3 sequence reads: CSASSSSGSNQPQHF. As DNA, the CDR3 is TGCAGTGCTAGTTCGTCGTCAGGGAGCAATCAGCCCCAGCATTTT.

This clone turned up a few times. This chain links TRBV7-2 with TRBJ1-2, with D uncertain. The CDR3 runs to 12 residues. Germline V CDR1 and CDR2: SGHTA, FQGNSA. V lost 5 bases, J lost 1 base, and 5 bases lay in between. The CDR3, as DNA: TGTGCCAGCAGCCCCTTTAACTATGGCTACACCTTC. It translates to CASSPFNYGYTF.

This chain links TRBV29-1 with TRBJ2-5; tentative D call: TRBD2 (6 bases). Per germline, CDR1 SQVTM and CDR2 ANQGSEA. The V gene lost 2 bases and the J gene lost 3 bases, with 10 bases spanning the gap. The CDR3 length is 13 residues. DNA of the CDR3: TGCAGCGTTGAACCCCTAGCGAAAGAGACCCAGTACTTC. This translates into CSVEPLAKETQYF.